This T cell receptor beta chain was profiled in a study of blood T cell repertoires in COVID-19. The overall study: Italy, Spain and the United States were the sources of the convalescent and acute COVID-19 samples. T cells, B-cell-depleted T cells, or PBMCs supplied cDNA or gDNA.

Data came from immunoSEQ multiplex PCR; TCRdb stores just in-frame clones and leaves some out. Among about 150,000 clones, 80% to 90% were seen once, and the ten largest hold more than 14%. V was pared by 7 bases and J by 5 bases, with 6 bases of the junction left unmatched. The CDR3 runs to 13 residues. In germline, CDR1 is MDHEN, CDR2 SYDVKM. This clone has a single count. The clonotype was recovered from a middle-aged woman with acute or convalescent COVID-19. Sequencing used peripheral blood. The chain has TRBV28 and TRBJ1-2; TRBD1 matches at 8 bases. CDR3 sequence: CASNLQGVYGYTF. The CDR3 nucleotides are TGTGCCAGCAACCTACAGGGGGTTTATGGCTACACCTTC.